One sample yielded the 22 T cell receptor beta chains listed below, sequenced in a study of shared clonotypes between healthy human individuals. Naive CD8 cells, CD45RO-negative and positively selected for CCR7, excluded terminally differentiated effector memory CD45RA+ cells. Profiled with immunoSEQ multiplex PCR; TCRdb holds only in-frame clones, not every one. The sample yields hundreds of thousands of clones, 80% to 95% seen once. Sequenced sample: naive CD8+ T cells sorted from blood. All receptors derive from a man aged 30 to 45 in good health.

This clone was observed a single time. The CDR3 spells CSVEVAGDEYNEQFF. In nucleotides, the CDR3 is TGCAGCGTGGAGGTAGCGGGAGACGAATACAATGAGCAGTTCTTC. The chain joins TRBV29-1 to TRBJ2-1; 9 bases fit TRBD2. The length of the CDR3 is 15 residues. J was trimmed by 4 bases and V by 6 bases; bases with no gene match: 10. Germline loops: CDR1 SQVTM, CDR2 ANQGSEA.

The chain combines TRBV11-2 with TRBJ2-2, with D possibly matching TRBD1 (6 bases). Trimming pared 4 bases from V and 5 bases from J, leaving 14 bases between. The length of the CDR3 is 15 residues. Germline CDR1 reads SGHAT; CDR2 reads FQNNGV. The CDR3 loop reads CASSSGVPSTGELFF. Here the CDR3 DNA reads TGTGCCAGCAGCTCAGGGGTACCATCTACCGGGGAGCTGTTTTTT.

The CDR3, as DNA: TGTGCCAGTAGTCCCAGACTAGCGGGACTGTATGCCTACGAGCAGTACTTC. Translated: CASSPRLAGLYAYEQYF. The V call is TRBV19, the J call TRBJ2-7, with TRBD2 matching over 11 bases. Trimming took 5 bases from V and 2 from J; bases not matched to a gene: 11. The CDR3 is made up of 17 amino acids. Germline CDR1 reads LNHDA; CDR2 reads SQIVND (reference sequence). Looking up the rest from reference TRBV19 and TRBJ2-7 gives the full variable domain: DGGITQSPKYLFRKEGQNVTLSCEQNLNHDAMYWYRQDPGQGLRLIYYSQIVNDFQKGDIAEGYSVSREKKESFPLTVTSAQKNPTAFYLCASSPRLAGLYAYEQYFGPGTRLTVT.

The J gene is TRBJ2-7, the V gene TRBV5-1; the D gene is possibly TRBD2 (6 bases). The V end lost 6 bases, the J end lost 1 base, and 11 bases lay between the germline ends. Germline-derived CDR1 and CDR2 are SGHRS and YFSETQ. CDR3 size: 13 residues. Here the CDR3 DNA reads TGCGCCAGCACCCCGGACTATTCCTACGAGCAGTACTTC. It codes for CASTPDYSYEQYF.

In its sample, this clone was seen once. The V and J genes are TRBV4-1 and TRBJ1-1, with a tentative D call TRBD1 (6 bases). The CDR3 is 16 residues long. With 0 bases removed from V and 3 bases from J, the gap between germline ends came to 14 bases. Germline loops: CDR1 MGHRA, CDR2 YSYEKL. For the CDR3, the DNA is TGCGCCAGCAGCCAAGACACAGGGCTGGGAGACACTGAAGCTTTCTTT. It yields the protein CASSQDTGLGDTEAFF.

This chain joins TRBV6-5 and TRBJ2-2; D gene unclear. The V and J ends lost 8 bases and 6 bases respectively, with 16 bases between them. Per the germline V gene, CDR1 is MNHEY and CDR2 is SVGAGI. The CDR3 is made up of 14 amino acids. The CDR3 nucleotides read TGTGCCAGCTCGACCGACACCTCTCCCGGGGAGCTGTTTTTT. Its protein product is CASSTDTSPGELFF.

V usage is TRBV4-1 and J usage is TRBJ1-2; maybe TRBD1 (6 bases). Germline assignment: CDR1 MGHRA and CDR2 YSYEKL. This CDR3 is 16 amino acids long. With 5 bases removed from V and 5 bases from J, the gap between germline ends came to 21 bases. CDR3 in amino acids: CASSNVRDIGLYGYTF. The CDR3 bases are TGCGCCAGCAGCAACGTCCGGGACATCGGTTTGTATGGCTACACCTTC.

The chain recombines TRBV5-4 with TRBJ2-7; TRBD1 is a possible D gene (5 bases). Germline-derived CDR1 and CDR2 are SGHNT and YYREEE (reference sequence). This CDR3 region has 16 residues. The V end was cut by 4 bases, the J end by 2 bases, with 19 bases between. The CDR3 protein is CASSPWTGRVPYEQYF. In DNA, the CDR3 is TGTGCCAGCAGCCCGTGGACGGGCAGGGTTCCCTACGAGCAGTACTTC. Together with reference TRBV5-4 and TRBJ2-7, the CDR3 gives the full variable domain: ETGVTQSPTHLIKTRGQQVTLRCSSQSGHNTVSWYQQALGQGPQFIFQYYREEENGRGNFPPRFSGLQFPNYSSELNVNALELDDSALYLCASSPWTGRVPYEQYFGPGTRLTVT.

The chain joins TRBV6-4 to TRBJ2-1; D is uncertain. The CDR3 consists of 12 residues. With 2 bases removed from V and 4 bases from J, the gap between germline ends came to 3 bases. CDR1 is MRHNA and CDR2 is SNTAGT in the germline V gene. As DNA, the CDR3 is TGTGCCAGCAGTGACGGGTACAATGAGCAGTTCTTC. This gives the protein CASSDGYNEQFF.

The chain uses TRBV19 and TRBJ2-2; D call uncertain. V lost 2 bases to trimming and J lost 4 bases, with 2 bases between them. CDR1 is LNHDA, CDR2 SQIVND, per germline (reference sequence). The CDR3 is 12 amino acids. Here the CDR3 DNA reads TGTGCCAGTAGTATACCCACCGGGGAGCTGTTTTTT. It encodes CASSIPTGELFF.

This clone has only one observation. The gene calls are TRBV11-2 and TRBJ2-5; D remains unclear. CDR1 and CDR2 from the germline V gene are SGHAT and FQNNGV. The CDR3 runs to 12 residues. Trimming removed 6 bases at V and 4 bases at J, with 9 bases between. CDR3 in amino acids: CASSLIGETQYF. In DNA, the CDR3 is TGTGCCAGCAGTTTGATCGGAGAGACCCAGTACTTC.

This chain uses TRBV7-8 with TRBJ1-5; maybe TRBD1 (6 bases). This CDR3 is 16 amino acids long. Germline CDR1 reads SGHVS; CDR2 reads FQNEAQ. Trimming shortened V by 5 bases and J by 6 bases, and 20 bases separated the two germline ends. The CDR3 bases are TGTGCCAGCAGCGGGAGCCAGGGGCGCAGAGGTCAGCCCCAGCATTTT. This translates into CASSGSQGRRGQPQHF.

This chain uses TRBV19 with TRBJ2-1; 7 bases map to TRBD1. The germline V gene has CDR1 LNHDA and CDR2 SQIVND (reference sequence). The CDR3 length is 13 residues. The V and J ends lost 7 bases and 7 bases, in that order; junction bases with no gene match: 7. The CDR3 region is CASMETGWNEQFF. DNA of the CDR3: TGTGCCAGTATGGAGACAGGGTGGAATGAGCAGTTCTTC.

This chain connects TRBV11-1 to TRBJ2-7, with a possible D match to TRBD2 (5 bases). Germline lookup yields CDR1 SGHAT and CDR2 FQDESV (reference sequence). Trimming shortened V by 4 bases and J by 6 bases, and 10 bases separated the two germline ends. The CDR3 loop spans 12 amino acids. CDR3 amino acids: CASSSDSTEQYF. Written as DNA, the CDR3 is TGTGCCAGCAGCTCGGACTCAACCGAGCAGTACTTC.

V is TRBV30 and J is TRBJ2-1; D uncertain. The CDR3 is made up of 13 amino acids. The V end was cut by 4 bases, the J end by 8 bases, with 15 bases between. Per the germline V gene, CDR1 is GTSNPN and CDR2 is SVGIG (reference sequence). CDR3 nucleotide sequence: TGTGCCTGGACGGGCTTAATGGTCGATGAGCAGTTCTTC. Translation gives CAWTGLMVDEQFF.

The gene calls are TRBV28 and TRBJ2-7; D perhaps matches TRBD1 (6 bases). Trimming pared 4 bases from V and 6 bases from J, leaving 19 bases between. The CDR3 spans 15 residues. Germline V gene data show CDR1 as MDHEN and CDR2 as SYDVKM. The CDR3 coding sequence is TGTGCCAGCAGTTCGGTTAGTCAGGGGTTCTCCGAGCAGTACTTC. Protein product: CASSSVSQGFSEQYF.

Notes on this clone: The same CDR3 can be traced to other DNA sequences in this sample. The chain is built from TRBV27 and TRBJ2-1, with unresolved D. This CDR3 spans 13 amino acids. The V end lost 3 bases, the J end lost 3 bases, and 6 bases lay between the germline ends. Germline V gene lookup returns CDR1 MNHEY and CDR2 SMNVEV (reference sequence). CDR3 in amino acids: CASSLTFYNEQFF. CDR3 nucleotide sequence: TGTGCCAGCAGTTTGACGTTCTACAATGAGCAGTTCTTC.

This chain connects TRBV28 to TRBJ2-3, with no clear D. Trimming took 3 bases from V and 4 from J, leaving 11 bases between them. Germline V gene lookup returns CDR1 MDHEN and CDR2 SYDVKM. This CDR3 region has 14 residues. The CDR3 nucleotides are TGTGCCAGCAGTTTCCAGACCGTCCCAGATACGCAGTATTTT. This codes for CASSFQTVPDTQYF.

This chain connects TRBV4-1 to TRBJ1-5; no reliable D call. The germline V gene encodes CDR1 MGHRA and CDR2 YSYEKL. The germline V and J ends were trimmed by 2 bases and 4 bases, with 18 bases remaining between them. The CDR3 has 17 amino acids. CDR3 DNA: TGCGCCAGCAGCCAAAGCATCAAATTATCGGGGAATCAGCCCCAGCATTTT. Translated, it gives CASSQSIKLSGNQPQHF.

The table lists this clone with a few counts. Other DNA sequences from this sample encode an identical CDR3 as well. V usage is TRBV7-9 and J usage is TRBJ2-3; D is uncertain. Per germline, CDR1 SEHNR and CDR2 FQNEAQ (reference sequence). The CDR3 contains 11 residues. Trimming pared 0 bases from V and 5 bases from J, leaving 0 bases between. CDR3 DNA sequence: TGTGCCAGCAGCTTAGCAGATACGCAGTATTTT. It codes for CASSLADTQYF. Based on the CDR3 plus reference TRBV7-9 and TRBJ2-3, the full variable domain is DTGVSQNPRHKITKRGQNVTFRCDPISEHNRLYWYRQTLGQGPEFLTYFQNEAQLEKSRLLSDRFSAERPKGSFSTLEIQRTEQGDSAMYLCASSLADTQYFGPGTRLTVL.

J is TRBJ2-7 and V is TRBV6-5, with D unclear. The CDR3 has 13 residues. CDR1 is MNHEY and CDR2 is SVGAGI in the germline V gene. Trimming removed 8 bases at V and 0 bases at J, with 11 bases between. CDR3 sequence: CASGAGLSYEQYF. DNA of the CDR3: TGTGCCAGCGGCGCCGGCCTCTCCTACGAGCAGTACTTC.

The V and J genes are TRBV29-1 and TRBJ2-1; D possibly matches TRBD1 or TRBD2 (5 bases each). CDR3 size: 15 residues. Trimming left V 8 bases short and J 8 bases short, with 25 bases between. Germline V lookup: CDR1 SQVTM, CDR2 ANQGSEA. CDR3 nucleotides: TGCAGCCTCGGGGCTGGGACCCAGATCGGGTATGAGCAGTTCTTC. Translation gives CSLGAGTQIGYEQFF.